This T cell receptor (beta chain) was found in a study of a mutant IDH1 vaccine in newly diagnosed glioma. Overall study context: Beginning 4-6 weeks after radiotherapy alone, or with temozolomide cycles, vaccination took place. Earlier treatment was radiotherapy, temozolomide, or both, with most getting both. Overall study findings and caveats: Detectable vaccine-induced immune responses arose in about 92% of patients.

To note about this clone: What it binds is unknown.

Indicated time point: week 23, last vaccination. Each dose delivered 300 ug of mutant IDH1 20-mer peptide subcutaneously with imiquimod. Donor tumors were new WHO grade 3 or 4 IDH1-mutant, ATRX-lost astrocytomas. The table came from immunoSEQ multiplex PCR; TCRdb's copy has only in-frame clones and leaves some out. Counted here are 40,000 to 45,000 clones, 84% occurring once; the ten biggest clones make up 2% to 2.5%. This material consisted of PBMCs, taken from a glioma patient whose treatment included an IDH1 peptide vaccine. The TCR comes from a woman between 18 and 29 years old with glioma. Some clones in this sample may be carry-over from other donors' samples.

For the CDR3, the DNA is TGTGCCAGCAGTTACCGGATAACCTACGAGCAGTACTTC. Encoded protein: CASSYRITYEQYF. V gene TRBV6-5 combines with J gene TRBJ2-7; D uncertain. Germline CDR1 and CDR2: MNHEY and SVGAGI. V was shortened by 2 bases and J by 2 bases, with 7 bases between the two germline ends. This CDR3 spans 13 amino acids.